The T cell receptor beta chain under discussion was sequenced for a study of beta chain features in type 1 diabetes. This clone was counted a single time. Its antigen is currently unknown. The CDR3 is made up of 14 amino acids. The germline V gene encodes CDR1 SGHRS and CDR2 YFSETQ. The germline V and J ends were trimmed by 3 bases and 1 base, with 11 bases remaining between them. Each sorted fraction was over 95% pure. Every isolated RNA sample was fully reverse transcribed, so sequencing captured expressed TCRB transcripts. The assay was immunoSEQ multiplex PCR, and TCRdb's table has in-frame clones only and misses some. The repertoire includes about 320,000 clones, 14% of them detected once, and 6.7% sits in the top ten. Study results and limitations: More deletions and fewer insertions at VDJ junctions were seen in type 1 diabetes patients.

This clonotype was sampled from a man aged 25-45 years in good health. The chain is built from TRBV5-1 and TRBJ2-7, with D possibly being TRBD1 (7 bases). The sequencing sample was made of central memory CD4+ T cells from blood. This CDR3 reads CASSSAGGSYEQYF. Here the CDR3 DNA reads TGCGCCAGCAGCTCGGCAGGGGGGTCCTACGAGCAGTACTTC.